This entry lists 14 T cell receptor beta chains sequenced from one sample in a study of shared T cell receptors in the human thymus. This table comes from immunoSEQ multiplex PCR, and its TCRdb copy is limited to in-frame clones, with some not included. Of about 660,000 clones listed, approximately 90% are singletons. This sample also appeared in a second study, on human thymus T cells.

The sequenced material came from thymocytes. These receptors came from a boy under two years old with a congenital heart defect.

V gene TRBV5-4 combines with J gene TRBJ1-1, with 10 bases aligning to TRBD1. J was trimmed by 2 bases and V by 3 bases; bases with no gene match: 7. The CDR3 length is 16 residues. Germline assignment: CDR1 SGHNT and CDR2 YYREEE (reference sequence). The CDR3 bases are TGTGCCAGCAGCTGCAGACAGGGGGCATCCAACACTGAAGCTTTCTTT. It translates to CASSCRQGASNTEAFF.

This clone has just one count. The chain links TRBV18 to TRBJ1-2; D uncertain. Germline V gives CDR1 KGHSH, CDR2 LQKENI. V was clipped by 1 base and J by 8 bases, with 14 bases between them. The CDR3 runs to 14 residues. CDR3 DNA sequence: TGTGCCAGCTCACCACAAACGGGTCTAGAGGGCTACACCTTC. It translates to CASSPQTGLEGYTF.

V is TRBV30 and J is TRBJ2-1; 12 bases are a match to TRBD2. Per the germline V gene, CDR1 is GTSNPN and CDR2 is SVGIG (reference sequence). Trimming removed 8 bases from V and 0 bases from J; junction bases left unmatched: 11. The CDR3 consists of 17 residues. Here the CDR3 DNA reads TGTGCCGGTGCCCTAGCGGGAGGGCAGAGCTCCTACAATGAGCAGTTCTTC. Its protein product is CAGALAGGQSSYNEQFF.

The chain carries TRBV18 and TRBJ2-1; D unclear. Trimming removed 3 bases at V and 2 bases at J, with 11 bases between. The CDR3 spans 15 residues. Germline CDR1 reads KGHSH; CDR2 reads LQKENI. CDR3 residues: CASSPPYFAYNEQFF. CDR3 DNA sequence: TGTGCCAGCTCACCGCCCTATTTCGCCTACAATGAGCAGTTCTTC. Full variable domain (rest looked up from reference TRBV18 and TRBJ2-1): NAGVMQNPRHLVRRRGQEARLRCSPMKGHSHVYWYRQLPEEGLKFMVYLQKENIIDESGMPKERFSAEFPKEGPSILRIQQVVRGDSAAYFCASSPPYFAYNEQFFGPGTRLTVL.

CDR3: CASSLDLGQGNEQYF. CDR3 nucleotide sequence: TGTGCCAGCAGCTTAGACCTAGGACAGGGGAACGAGCAGTACTTC. This chain connects TRBV7-6 to TRBJ2-7; TRBD1 agrees at 9 bases. Germline CDR1 is SGHVS and CDR2 is FNYEAQ. V trimming: 1 base; J trimming: 5 bases; junction bases outside the gene matches: 6. The CDR3 runs 15 residues.

The chain uses TRBV18 and TRBJ2-7; D possibly corresponds to TRBD1 (5 bases). This CDR3 spans 14 amino acids. Trimming took 4 bases from V and 5 from J, leaving 15 bases between them. Germline loops: CDR1 KGHSH, CDR2 LQKENI. The CDR3 nucleotides read TGTGCCAGCTCACAACAAGTACTCAGGGACGAGCAGTACTTC. Translation: CASSQQVLRDEQYF.

CDR3 sequence (DNA): TGCGCCAGCAGCTCCGGGACTCAAGAGACCCAGTACTTC. As protein: CASSSGTQETQYF. The rearrangement links TRBV5-1 to TRBJ2-5, with D possibly being TRBD2 (6 bases). Trimming cost V 3 bases and J 2 bases, with 8 bases left between them. The CDR3 loop spans 13 amino acids. Per germline, CDR1 SGHRS and CDR2 YFSETQ.

The genes are TRBV7-6 and TRBJ2-7; 7 bases match TRBD1. The germline V gene encodes CDR1 SGHVS and CDR2 FNYEAQ. This CDR3 has 14 amino acids. J lost 3 bases, V lost 5 bases, and 7 bases had no gene match. The CDR3 nucleotides read TGTGCCAGCAGCCCAGGACAGGTTGACTACGAGCAGTACTTC. Translation: CASSPGQVDYEQYF.

This chain joins TRBV27 and TRBJ2-7; tentatively, D is TRBD1 (5 bases). Germline V CDR1 and CDR2: MNHEY, SMNVEV (reference sequence). V dropped 4 bases and J dropped 6 bases, with 16 bases sitting between them. CDR3 length: 14 amino acids. The CDR3 DNA is TGTGCCAGCAGTTGGGGCAAGGGGCCCAGCGAGCAGTACTTC. Translating it yields CASSWGKGPSEQYF.

The rearrangement uses TRBV15 and TRBJ2-7, with TRBD2 as a possible D gene (6 bases). The V gene's germline CDR1 is LNHNV and CDR2 YYDKDF (reference sequence). The CDR3 spans 18 residues. Trimming took 1 base from V and 7 from J, leaving 26 bases between them. CDR3 bases: TGTGCCACCAGCAGAGCGCAACATTCGGGACTCGAAAATGGAGAGCAGTACTTC. Protein product: CATSRAQHSGLENGEQYF.

This clone was seen just once. The chain carries TRBV6-1 and TRBJ1-2; maybe TRBD1 (5 bases). V lost 2 bases and J lost 6, with 13 bases in between. The CDR3 extends over 14 amino acids. CDR1 MNHNS and CDR2 SASEGT come from the germline V gene. The CDR3 sequence: CASSERGAPDGYTF. Here the CDR3 DNA reads TGTGCCAGCAGTGAACGCGGGGCCCCGGATGGCTACACCTTC.

The rearrangement uses TRBV19 and TRBJ2-1; 8 nucleotides align to TRBD2. Germline CDR1 is LNHDA and CDR2 is SQIVND (reference sequence). The J segment lost 9 bases and the V segment lost 1 base, leaving 5 bases of the junction unmatched. This CDR3 is 14 amino acids long. The CDR3 spells CASSIAGGPGEQFF. DNA of the CDR3: TGTGCCAGTAGTATAGCGGGAGGGCCGGGTGAGCAGTTCTTC.

The chain is built from TRBV28 and TRBJ2-7; D remains ambiguous. Germline V lookup: CDR1 MDHEN, CDR2 SYDVKM. This CDR3 is 12 amino acids long. The V end was cut by 10 bases, the J end by 2 bases, with 12 bases between. In DNA form, the CDR3 reads TGTGCCACCGCGACTGGTACCTACGAGCAGTACTTC. It is translated as CATATGTYEQYF. Combining the CDR3 with reference TRBV28 and TRBJ2-7 gives the whole variable domain DVKVTQSSRYLVKRTGEKVFLECVQDMDHENMFWYRQDPGLGLRLIYFSYDVKMKEKGDIPEGYSVSREKKERFSLILESASTNQTSMYLCATATGTYEQYFGPGTRLTVT.

J is TRBJ1-1 and V is TRBV28; 11 nucleotides line up with TRBD1. V lost 7 bases and J lost 6; bases outside the gene matches: 7. The germline V gene has CDR1 MDHEN and CDR2 SYDVKM. CDR3 length: 14 amino acids. This chain's CDR3 is CASTDRGRWAEAFF. CDR3 sequence (DNA): TGTGCCAGCACGGACAGGGGGCGTTGGGCTGAAGCTTTCTTT.